This T cell receptor beta chain was recorded in a study of T cells after yellow fever vaccination. The authors made TCR cDNA by 5'RACE template switching, adding a universal primer site and UMIs. TCRdb reanalysed the 5' RACE reads using MiXCR and keeps one entry per CDR3 protein. The table shows more than 300,000 distinct CDR3 sequences, with about 6.6% occurring only once. Study results and limitations: FACS-sorted repertoires could contain abundant clonotypes contaminating from the bulk population. Boosting was followed by the reappearance of most primary-vaccination clones (roughly 95% CD4, about 88% CD8).

The CDR3 contains 14 residues. Losses at the gene ends were 7 bases for V and 6 bases for J; bases not matched to a gene: 8. Per germline, CDR1 ENHRY and CDR2 SYGVKD. Concerning this clonotype itself: The antigen remains undetermined.

This receptor was obtained from a man aged 18 to 29 who received the YFV17D yellow fever vaccine. Sequenced material: PBMCs, taken approximately 47 days after the first yellow fever vaccination. This chain joins TRBV10-3 and TRBJ2-2; 7 bases line up with TRBD1. CDR3 residues: CAITQDRESGELFF. CDR3 nucleotide sequence: TGTGCCATCACTCAAGACAGGGAATCCGGGGAGCTGTTTTTT.